These 7 T cell receptor beta chains were all obtained from the same sample, sequenced in a study of blood T cell repertoires in COVID-19. Libraries were prepared by immunoSEQ multiplex PCR; TCRdb keeps only in-frame clonotypes and omits some of them. The profile shows 200,000 to 250,000 clones, about nine tenths of them singletons. The sequencing sample was made of PBMCs or T cells enriched from blood (not recorded which). The origin of the receptors is a young woman who had recovered from COVID-19.

The V and J genes are TRBV4-2 and TRBJ2-1; 12 bases are shared with TRBD2. This CDR3 contains 16 residues. The germline V gene encodes CDR1 LGHNA and CDR2 YNFKEQ. V shed 0 bases and J 4 bases; nucleotides not matched to a gene: 1. CDR3 DNA: TGTGCCAGCAGCCAAGATGGGACTAGCGGGTACAATGAGCAGTTCTTC. It specifies CASSQDGTSGYNEQFF.

This chain uses TRBV28 with TRBJ1-2, with TRBD1 identical over 8 bases. CDR1 and CDR2 from the germline V gene are MDHEN and SYDVKM. The CDR3 runs 15 residues. The J segment lost 5 bases and the V segment lost 3 bases, leaving 8 bases of the junction unmatched. CDR3 nucleotides: TGTGCCAGCAGTTTCCCGACGGACAGGGTTTATGGCTACACCTTC. It translates to CASSFPTDRVYGYTF.

The chain combines TRBV10-3 with TRBJ1-6; 8 positions match TRBD1. The germline V gene encodes CDR1 ENHRY and CDR2 SYGVKD. V lost 6 bases to trimming and J lost 0 bases; unmatched junction nucleotides: 10. The CDR3 is made up of 18 amino acids. Here the CDR3 reads CAIRAGQGSFSYNSPLHF. In DNA, the CDR3 is TGTGCCATCAGAGCCGGACAGGGCTCTTTCTCCTATAATTCACCCCTCCACTTT.

V and J are TRBV7-9 and TRBJ2-3; 12 bases line up with TRBD2. Germline loops: CDR1 SEHNR, CDR2 FQNEAQ (reference sequence). This CDR3 comprises 15 residues. Unmatched junction bases numbered 5, after V lost 6 bases and J lost 4 bases. CDR3 loop: CASSLLAGGPDTQYF. As DNA, the CDR3 is TGTGCCAGCAGTTTGCTAGCGGGAGGGCCAGATACGCAGTATTTT.

The CDR3 is CASSLSRDTEAFF. In DNA form, the CDR3 reads TGTGCCAGCAGCTTAAGCAGGGACACTGAAGCTTTCTTT. The V call is TRBV7-8, the J call TRBJ1-1, with D tentatively TRBD1 (5 bases). The CDR3 has 13 residues. V was pared by 2 bases and J by 3 bases, with 7 bases between. Germline lookup yields CDR1 SGHVS and CDR2 FQNEAQ.

The chain couples TRBV10-3 to TRBJ1-3, with 7 bases matching TRBD1. The junction had 0 bases not matched to a gene; V was cut back by 8 bases and J by 2 bases. The V gene's germline CDR1 is ENHRY and CDR2 SYGVKD. CDR3 length: 12 residues. CDR3: CAIGQAGNTIYF. The CDR3 coding sequence is TGTGCCATCGGACAGGCTGGAAACACCATATATTTT.

The chain recombines TRBV14 with TRBJ2-5; 7 nucleotides line up with TRBD2. This CDR3 comprises 16 residues. The junction had 6 bases not matched to a gene; V was cut back by 1 base and J by 1 base. Germline-derived CDR1 and CDR2 are SGHDN and FVKESK. CDR3 sequence reads: CASSQVTGTTQETQYF. CDR3 DNA: TGTGCCAGCAGCCAAGTCACCGGGACTACCCAAGAGACCCAGTACTTC. Full variable domain (remainder filled in from reference TRBV14 and TRBJ2-5): EAGVTQFPSHSVIEKGQTVTLRCDPISGHDNLYWYRRVMGKEIKFLLHFVKESKQDESGMPNNRFLAERTGGTYSTLKVQPAELEDSGVYFCASSQVTGTTQETQYFGPGTRLLVL.